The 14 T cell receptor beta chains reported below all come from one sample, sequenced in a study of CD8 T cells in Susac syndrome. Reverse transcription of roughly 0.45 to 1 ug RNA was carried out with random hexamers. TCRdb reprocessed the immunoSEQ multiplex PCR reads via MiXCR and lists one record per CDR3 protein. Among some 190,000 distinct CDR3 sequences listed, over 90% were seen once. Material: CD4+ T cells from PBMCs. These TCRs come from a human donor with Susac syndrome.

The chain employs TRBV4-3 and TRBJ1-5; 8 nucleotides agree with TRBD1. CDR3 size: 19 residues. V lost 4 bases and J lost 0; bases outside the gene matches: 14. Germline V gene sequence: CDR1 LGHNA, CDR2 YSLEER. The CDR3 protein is CASSRPDRVRNDSNQPQHF. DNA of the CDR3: TGCGCCAGCAGCCGCCCGGACAGGGTCCGGAATGATAGCAATCAGCCCCAGCATTTT.

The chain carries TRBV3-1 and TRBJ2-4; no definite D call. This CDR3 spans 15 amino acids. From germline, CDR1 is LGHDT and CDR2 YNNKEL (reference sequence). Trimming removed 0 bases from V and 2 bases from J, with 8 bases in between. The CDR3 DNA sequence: TGTGCCAGCAGCCAAGATCCGTTCACCAAAAACATTCAGTACTTC. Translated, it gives CASSQDPFTKNIQYF. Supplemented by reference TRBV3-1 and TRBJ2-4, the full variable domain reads DTAVSQTPKYLVTQMGNDKSIKCEQNLGHDTMYWYKQDSKKFLKIMFSYNNKELIINETVPNRFSPKSPDKAHLNLHINSLELGDSAVYFCASSQDPFTKNIQYFGAGTRLSVL.

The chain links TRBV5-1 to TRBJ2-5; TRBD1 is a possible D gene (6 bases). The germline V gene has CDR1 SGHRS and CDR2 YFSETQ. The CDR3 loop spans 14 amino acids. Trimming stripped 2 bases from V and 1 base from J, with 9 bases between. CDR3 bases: TGCGCCAGCAGCTTTGGACAGACCCAAGAGACCCAGTACTTC. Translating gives CASSFGQTQETQYF.

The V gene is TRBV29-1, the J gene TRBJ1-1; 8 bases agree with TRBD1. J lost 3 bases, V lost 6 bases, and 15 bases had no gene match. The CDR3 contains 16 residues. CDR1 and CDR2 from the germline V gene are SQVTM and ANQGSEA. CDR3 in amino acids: CSVRQGGGTGDTEAFF. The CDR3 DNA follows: TGCAGCGTGAGGCAGGGAGGAGGGACAGGAGACACTGAAGCTTTCTTT.

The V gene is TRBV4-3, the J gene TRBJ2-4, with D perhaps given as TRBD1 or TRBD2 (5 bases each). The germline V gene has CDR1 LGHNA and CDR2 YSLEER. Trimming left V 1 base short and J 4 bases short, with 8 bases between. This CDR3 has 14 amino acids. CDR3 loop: CASSQGDRKNIQYF. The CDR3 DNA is TGCGCCAGCAGCCAAGGGGACCGGAAAAACATTCAGTACTTC.

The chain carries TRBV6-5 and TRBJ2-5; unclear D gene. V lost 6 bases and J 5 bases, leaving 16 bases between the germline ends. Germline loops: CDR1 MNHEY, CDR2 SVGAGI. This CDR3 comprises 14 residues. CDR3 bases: TGTGCCAGCAGCGCCGACACTTCCCAGGAGACCCAGTACTTC. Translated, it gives CASSADTSQETQYF.

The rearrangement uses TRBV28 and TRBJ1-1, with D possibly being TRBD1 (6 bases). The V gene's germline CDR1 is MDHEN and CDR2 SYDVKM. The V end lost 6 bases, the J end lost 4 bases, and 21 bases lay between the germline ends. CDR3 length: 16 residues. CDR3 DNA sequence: TGTGCCAGCAGCCCATCGGGGGCCCCGAGTGCCACTGAAGCTTTCTTT. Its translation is CASSPSGAPSATEAFF.

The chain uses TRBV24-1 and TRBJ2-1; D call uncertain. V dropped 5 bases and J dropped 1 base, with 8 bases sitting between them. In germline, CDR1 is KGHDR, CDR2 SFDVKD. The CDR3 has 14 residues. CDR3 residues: CATSGTLSYNEQFF. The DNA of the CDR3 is TGTGCCACCAGTGGCACGCTTTCCTACAATGAGCAGTTCTTC.

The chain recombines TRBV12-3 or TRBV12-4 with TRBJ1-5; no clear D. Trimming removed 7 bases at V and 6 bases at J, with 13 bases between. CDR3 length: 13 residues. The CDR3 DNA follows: TGTGCCAGCAACTTAAAGGAGGGTCAGCCCCAGCATTTT. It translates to CASNLKEGQPQHF.

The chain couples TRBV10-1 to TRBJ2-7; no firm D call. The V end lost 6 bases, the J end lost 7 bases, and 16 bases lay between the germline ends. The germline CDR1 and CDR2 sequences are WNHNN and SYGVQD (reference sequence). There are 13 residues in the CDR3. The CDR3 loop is CASSGVLRWEQYF. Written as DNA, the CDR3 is TGCGCCAGCAGCGGAGTCCTACGTTGGGAGCAGTACTTC.

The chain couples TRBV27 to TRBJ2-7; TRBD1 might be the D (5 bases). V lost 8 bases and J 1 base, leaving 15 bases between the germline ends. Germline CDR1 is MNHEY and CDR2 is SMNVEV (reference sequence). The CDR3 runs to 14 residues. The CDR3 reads CASGVDTSSYEQYF. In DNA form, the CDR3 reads TGTGCCAGCGGGGTGGACACATCTTCCTACGAGCAGTACTTC.

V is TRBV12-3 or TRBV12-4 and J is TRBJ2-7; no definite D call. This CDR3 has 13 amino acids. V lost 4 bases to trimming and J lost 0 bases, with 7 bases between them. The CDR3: CASSSRLSYEQYF. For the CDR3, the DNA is TGTGCCAGCAGTTCAAGGCTCTCCTACGAGCAGTACTTC.

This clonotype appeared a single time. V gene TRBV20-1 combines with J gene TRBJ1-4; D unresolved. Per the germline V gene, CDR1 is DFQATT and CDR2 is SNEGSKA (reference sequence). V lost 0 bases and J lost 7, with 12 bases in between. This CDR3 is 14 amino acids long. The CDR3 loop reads CSARDPPSSEKLFF. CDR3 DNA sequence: TGCAGTGCTAGAGATCCACCATCCAGTGAAAAACTGTTTTTT.

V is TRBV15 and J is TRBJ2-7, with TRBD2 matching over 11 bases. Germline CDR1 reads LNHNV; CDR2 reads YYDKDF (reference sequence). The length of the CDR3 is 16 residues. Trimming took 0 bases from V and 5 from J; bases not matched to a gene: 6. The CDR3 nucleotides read TGTGCCACCAGCAGAGATAAGGCTAGCGGGGGGAACGAGCAGTACTTC. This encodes CATSRDKASGGNEQYF.